Listed below are T cell receptor beta chains from one sample, sequenced in a study of blood T cells in healthy people across ages. Each CDR3 protein is one row after TCRdb ran MiXCR on the 5' RACE reads. The table records some 1.5 million distinct CDR3 sequences, about 45% of them present only once. Sequences were obtained from blood. Source of these receptors: a woman between 18 and 30 years old in good health. Each CDR3 is given with its conserved first and last residue. A D gene is named only where the DNA matches it firmly. Rows may omit the clone size; those that give it use once, few, many or a size class.

v_gene	d_gene	j_gene	abundance	CDR3nt	CDR3aa
TRBV4-1	.	TRBJ1-1	few	TGCGCCAGCAGCTATCCGGGACAAAAGAACACTGAAGCTTTCTTT	CASSYPGQKNTEAFF
TRBV21-1	.	TRBJ2-1	few	TGTGCCAGCAGCAAAGTGCGCGAACACCCGTACAATGAGCAGTTCTTC	CASSKVREHPYNEQFF
TRBV24-1	TRBD1	TRBJ2-5	many	TGTGCCACCAGTGATCCTTCGACAGGGGATCATACGTACTTC	CATSDPSTGDHTYF
TRBV12-3/TRBV12-4	.	TRBJ2-1	.	TGTGCCAGCAGTTTCGACAGCGGAGCCTACAATGAGCAGTTCTTC	CASSFDSGAYNEQFF
TRBV13	.	TRBJ1-2	.	TGTGCCGGCACAGAAGGCGGAGCTTATGGCTACACCTTC	CAGTEGGAYGYTF
TRBV27	.	TRBJ1-6	few	TGTGCCAGTCGGAGCCATAATTCACCCCTCCACTTT	CASRSHNSPLHF
TRBV11-2	.	TRBJ1-1	.	TGTGCCAGCAGCTTAGTGACGGTACGACCGCAGAACACTGAAGCTTTCTTT	CASSLVTVRPQNTEAFF
TRBV7-9	.	TRBJ2-1	.	TGTGCCAGCAGCTTAACGTTAGGCAATGAGCAGTTCTTC	CASSLTLGNEQFF
TRBV28	.	TRBJ2-1	.	TGTGCCAGCAGCCAAACTAGGGGGCAGTTCTTC	CASSQTRGQFF
TRBV12-3/TRBV12-4	TRBD1	TRBJ1-5	.	TGTGCCAGCAGTTTAATGACAGGGGTTCAGCCCCAGCATTTT	CASSLMTGVQPQHF
TRBV24-1	.	TRBJ2-1	few	TGTGCCACCAGTGATTTGCCTACTAGAAACTACAATGAGCAGTTCTTC	CATSDLPTRNYNEQFF
TRBV7-2	.	TRBJ2-3	many	TGTGCCAGCAGCTTATGGGGCGGAAATGTAGATACGCAGTATTTT	CASSLWGGNVDTQYF
TRBV7-3	TRBD2	TRBJ2-1	.	TGTGCCAGCAGCCGGACTAGCGGGAGGCCCTATGAGCAGTTCTTC	CASSRTSGRPYEQFF
TRBV9	TRBD1	TRBJ2-3	.	TGTGCCAGCAATAGGGGGCGGACCTCAGATACGCAGTATTTT	CASNRGRTSDTQYF
TRBV7-8	TRBD1	TRBJ2-4	.	TGTGCCAGCAGCTTAGGGGGACAGGGATCCAAAAACATTCAGTACTTC	CASSLGGQGSKNIQYF
TRBV6-2/TRBV6-3	.	TRBJ2-1	few	TGTGCCAGCAGTTACCATCAGGACCTGATTGTGCCGTACAATGAGCAGTTCTTC	CASSYHQDLIVPYNEQFF
TRBV9	TRBD2	TRBJ2-1	.	TGTGCCAGCAGCGTAGAGGGACTAGACTACAATGAGCAGTTCTTC	CASSVEGLDYNEQFF
TRBV20-1	.	TRBJ2-4	few	TGCAGTGCTAGAGATGGTAAACAACCCAAAAACATTCAGTACTTC	CSARDGKQPKNIQYF
TRBV11-2	TRBD1	TRBJ2-5	few	TGTGCCAACAGCTTCCGACAGGGTTTCGGGCAAGAGACCCAGTACTTC	CANSFRQGFGQETQYF
TRBV3-1	TRBD2	TRBJ2-1	.	TGTGCCAGCAGCCCCCGGCTAGCGGGGGTTGAGCAGTTCTTC	CASSPRLAGVEQFF
TRBV4-3	.	TRBJ1-3	.	TGCGCCAGCAGCCAAGATTGGTTCTCTGGAAACACCATATATTTT	CASSQDWFSGNTIYF
TRBV11-2	.	TRBJ2-3	.	TGTGCCAGCAGGGGCCTAACCACAGATACGCAGTATTTT	CASRGLTTDTQYF
TRBV11-2	.	TRBJ2-1	many	TGTGCCAGCAGCGGGTTCCCTGGGGGGGGCGCCTACAATGAGCAGTTCTTC	CASSGFPGGGAYNEQFF
TRBV27	.	TRBJ1-1	.	TGTGCCAGCAGTTTATCCACAGTCATGAGTAGTAACACTGAAGCTTTCTTT	CASSLSTVMSSNTEAFF
TRBV6-2/TRBV6-3	.	TRBJ2-2	.	TGTGCCAGCAGTTACATCGGGAGTGGCACCGGGGAGCTGTTTTTT	CASSYIGSGTGELFF
TRBV4-3	.	TRBJ2-7	.	TGCGCCAGCAGCCAAGATATCAACTGGGAGCAGTACTTC	CASSQDINWEQYF
TRBV5-1	.	TRBJ2-5	few	TGCGCCAGCAGCCCACCCATGATGGAGACCCAGTACTTC	CASSPPMMETQYF
TRBV20-1	.	TRBJ2-7	few	TGCAGTGCTAGAGTAGGACCCTCCTACGAGCAGTACTTC	CSARVGPSYEQYF
TRBV12-3/TRBV12-4	.	TRBJ2-2	few	TGTGCCAGCAGTCCAATGAACACCGGGGAGCTGTTTTTT	CASSPMNTGELFF
TRBV3-1	TRBD1	TRBJ1-1	.	TGTGCCAGCAGCCAAGACCCGCGGAACAGGGGAGGCACTGAAGCTTTCTTT	CASSQDPRNRGGTEAFF
TRBV20-1	TRBD2	TRBJ2-1	.	TGCAGTGCTCCCCCTAGCGGGGGGCACTTCTACAATGAGCAGTTCTTC	CSAPPSGGHFYNEQFF
TRBV14	.	TRBJ2-4	few	TGTGCCAGCAGCATCGCCAGGGCCAGCATTCAGTACTTC	CASSIARASIQYF
TRBV4-3	.	TRBJ2-5	.	TGCGCCAGCAGCCAAGATTTGTGGGGGACCCAGTACTTC	CASSQDLWGTQYF
TRBV21-1	.	TRBJ1-4	.	TGTGCCAGCAGCAGCCCGGGGAGTTGGGATGAAAAACTGTTTTTT	CASSSPGSWDEKLFF
TRBV19	.	TRBJ2-3	few	TGTGCCAGTAGTGCGTATCAGGATAGCACAGATACGCAGTATTTT	CASSAYQDSTDTQYF
TRBV9	.	TRBJ1-1	.	TGTGCCAGCAGCGTAGAACCGGGAAGCTCTGGGGGAAAAGCTTTCTTT	CASSVEPGSSGGKAFF
TRBV9	TRBD1	TRBJ1-1	.	TGTGCCAGCAGCGGAGGGCACAGGGGCTACACTGAAGCTTTCTTT	CASSGGHRGYTEAFF
TRBV10-2	TRBD2	TRBJ2-7	.	TGCGCCAGCAGGATGACTAGCGGGGGCCACGAGCAGTACTTC	CASRMTSGGHEQYF
TRBV6-5	.	TRBJ1-2	once	TGTTCCAGCAGTTACAGTCCAGAATTTGGCTACACCTTC	CSSSYSPEFGYTF
TRBV12-5	.	TRBJ2-1	.	TGTGCTAGTGCCCTGGACCCTTTAGCCCATGAGCAGTTCTTC	CASALDPLAHEQFF
TRBV6-5	.	TRBJ2-7	.	TGTGCCAGCAGTTGCGGGAAGTCGAGGGACAGCCCCTACGAGCAGTACTTC	CASSCGKSRDSPYEQYF
TRBV29-1	.	TRBJ2-3	.	TGCAGCGTTGAGTCAACCCGCACAGATACGCAGTATTTT	CSVESTRTDTQYF
TRBV7-8	TRBD1	TRBJ1-5	.	TGTGCCAGCAGCAGCGACAGGGCGCTCAATCAGCCCCAGCATTTT	CASSSDRALNQPQHF
TRBV27	.	TRBJ1-2	.	TGTGCCAGCAGTTTTGTGGGGGCACATGGCTACACCTTC	CASSFVGAHGYTF
TRBV30	TRBD2	TRBJ2-5	few	TGTGCCTGGAGTGTCGGAGCGGGAGCGTTTGAGACCCAGTACTTC	CAWSVGAGAFETQYF
TRBV3-1	.	TRBJ1-1	.	TGTGCCAGCAGCCAAGGTGGTCTGGGGAACACTGAAGCTTTCTTT	CASSQGGLGNTEAFF
TRBV5-1	TRBD1	TRBJ2-1	few	TGCGCCAGCAGCGATACCGGGACAGGTTCCTACAATGAGCAGTTCTTC	CASSDTGTGSYNEQFF
TRBV5-6	TRBD1	TRBJ2-3	.	TGTGCCAGCAGCCCGGGGACAGAATTCACAGATACGCAGTATTTT	CASSPGTEFTDTQYF
TRBV7-2	.	TRBJ1-2	.	TGTGCCAGCAGCTTAGCTCGCGCAGACTATGGCTACACCTTC	CASSLARADYGYTF
TRBV6-1	.	TRBJ2-4	.	TGTGCCAGCAGTGAAGCAGGGTCTACCAAAAACATTCAGTACTTC	CASSEAGSTKNIQYF
TRBV12-3/TRBV12-4	.	TRBJ1-2	few	TGTGCCAGCACCACTAAACGGGATGGCTACACCTTC	CASTTKRDGYTF
TRBV28	TRBD2	TRBJ2-1	.	TGTGCCAGCAGTCAACCTAGCGGGAGTGGGAATGAGCAGTTCTTC	CASSQPSGSGNEQFF
TRBV11-2	.	TRBJ1-6	.	TGTGCCAGCAGCTTAGTCTATAATTCACCCCTCCACTTT	CASSLVYNSPLHF
TRBV19	TRBD2	TRBJ2-1	once	TGTGCCAGTAGTATGACTAGCGGGGCGTACAATGAGCAGTTCTTC	CASSMTSGAYNEQFF
TRBV7-2	TRBD2	TRBJ2-3	.	TGTGCCAGCAGCGCGCACGGACTAGCGGGAGTAGATACGCAGTATTTT	CASSAHGLAGVDTQYF